This paragraph reports one T cell receptor beta chain. The specificity of this receptor is unknown. The input lacks base qualities; no much larger clone sits a single base away. The CDR3 has 13 amino acids, counting the end cysteine and phenylalanine. Only the CDR3 region is kept as DNA, spanning 39 bases read in frame from base 1. Trimming costs V 0 bases and J 8 bases, and their ends lie 8 bases apart. CDR1 and CDR2 (ENHRY, SYGVKD) derive from the germline V gene. Read against the paper, the sample's time point label means: 45 to 50 days after influenza vaccine administration. The method behind the library was RT-PCR. TCRdb lists the instrument as Illumina HiSeq 2500. TCRdb ran its own pipeline on the public reads, namely fastp trimming at Q25 and MiXCR clone calling, and kept in-frame beta chains. Merged by CDR3 protein, the rows form single entries marked with the most common genes and DNA. For this sample there are approximately 500,000 distinct CDR3 sequences; approximately 13% appear just once. The ten largest clonotypes hold around 14% of the sample.

This entry is derived from a study of response to subunit inactivated influenza vaccine (dated 2018 in TCRdb). Regarding the complete study: Deep quantitative T cell receptor repertoire profiling was used in the study to track responses to a trivalent subunit inactivated influenza vaccine. Broader findings and caveats from the paper: The authors proposed that each seasonal influenza vaccination may bring in only a limited number of new T cells.

The sample consisted of PBMCs from blood, taken around seven weeks after vaccination. The source is a middle-aged man who received an inactivated influenza vaccine. Donor details come from another sample of the same person, matched by shared clones. This sequence uses TRBV10-3 and TRBJ1-3; no D segment can be confidently identified. For the CDR3, the sequence is CAISESLRDTIYF. The bases read TGTGCCATCAGTGAGTCCCTCCGAGACACCATATATTTT.